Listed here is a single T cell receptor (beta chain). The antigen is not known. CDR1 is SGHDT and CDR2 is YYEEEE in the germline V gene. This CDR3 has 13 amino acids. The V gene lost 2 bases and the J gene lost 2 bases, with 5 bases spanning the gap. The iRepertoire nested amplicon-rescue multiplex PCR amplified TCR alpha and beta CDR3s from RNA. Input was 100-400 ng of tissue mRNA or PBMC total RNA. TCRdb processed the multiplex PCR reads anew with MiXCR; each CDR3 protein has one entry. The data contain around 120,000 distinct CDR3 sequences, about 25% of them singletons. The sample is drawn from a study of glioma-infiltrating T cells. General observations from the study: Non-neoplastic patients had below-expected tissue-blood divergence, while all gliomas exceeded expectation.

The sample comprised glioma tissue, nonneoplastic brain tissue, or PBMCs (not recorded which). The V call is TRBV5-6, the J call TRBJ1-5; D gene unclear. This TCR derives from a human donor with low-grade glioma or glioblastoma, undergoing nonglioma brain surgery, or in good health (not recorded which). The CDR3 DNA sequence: TGTGCCAGCAGCTTACGGCGCAATCAGCCCCAGCATTTT. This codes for CASSLRRNQPQHF.